The rows below give T cell receptor beta chains drawn from one sample of a study of regulatory T cells in long-lasting Graves disease. MiXCR was run by TCRdb on the multiplex PCR reads, yielding one entry per CDR3 protein. The table has about half a million distinct CDR3 sequences, approximately 23% seen once. This specimen consisted of peripheral blood mononuclear cells (PBMCs), obtained when the disease was refractory, from a patient treated with antithyroid drugs. The receptors were gathered from a female donor with Graves disease. Both conserved end residues are part of each CDR3. D genes are given only for firm matches. For some rows the clone size is stated as once, few or many, or as a class when expanded; others skip it.

.,few,TRBJ2-2,TRBV15,CATSREGLSIGELFF,TGTGCCACCAGCAGAGAGGGGCTTTCCATCGGGGAGCTATTTTTT
TRBD1,many,TRBJ1-6,TRBV20-1,CSARASGGGNSPLHF,TGCAGTGCTAGGGCTTCAGGGGGTGGAAATTCACCCCTCCACTTT
.,.,TRBJ1-1,TRBV7-3,CASNPTGDTEAFF,TGTGCCAGCAACCCGACGGGGGACACTGAAGCTTTCTTT
.,few,TRBJ1-5,TRBV11-2,CASSPTGGPQHF,TGTGCCAGCAGCCCGACGGGGGGTCCCCAGCATTTT
TRBD1,.,TRBJ2-2,TRBV28,CASSLFGTATGELSF,TGTGCCAGCAGTTTATTTGGGACAGCCACCGGGGAGCTGTCTTTT
TRBD1,many,TRBJ2-1,TRBV12-3/TRBV12-4,CASSWRRGRLNEQFF,TGTGCCAGCAGTTGGCGTAGGGGGCGGCTCAATGAGCAGTTCTTC
TRBD2,few,TRBJ2-5,TRBV7-2,CASTTSGGETQYF,TGTGCCAGCACGACTAGCGGGGGGGAGACCCAGTACTTC
.,many,TRBJ1-1,TRBV7-2,CASRIQGMGTEAFF,TGTGCCAGCAGGATACAGGGAATGGGGACTGAAGCTTTCTTT
.,many,TRBJ1-5,TRBV2,CASSQEDSESNQPQHF,TGTGCCAGCAGTCAAGAGGACAGCGAAAGCAATCAGCCCCAGCATTTT
.,once,TRBJ2-7,TRBV19,CASSIKGVNRHEQYF,TGTGCCAGTAGTATAAAAGGAGTGAATCGCCACGAGCAGTACTTC
TRBD1,.,TRBJ1-6,TRBV7-2,CASSSRTGHPYNSPLHF,TGTGCCAGCAGCTCGAGGACAGGGCATCCCTATAATTCACCCCTCCACTTT
TRBD1,few,TRBJ2-7,TRBV6-1,CASSSIRDSSYEQYF,TGTGCCAGCAGTTCGATCCGGGACAGCTCCTACGAGCAGTACTTC
.,.,TRBJ1-2,TRBV7-2,CASSLSPGSNHGYTF,TGCGCCAGCAGCTTATCCCCCGGCAGTAACCATGGCTACACCTTC
.,few,TRBJ2-2,TRBV10-3,CAISDGLAGELFF,TGTGCCATCAGTGATGGCCTGGCCGGGGAGCTGTTTTTT
.,many,TRBJ1-1,TRBV30,CAWVLNTEAFF,TGTGCCTGGGTCTTGAACACTGAAGCTTTCTTT
.,many,TRBJ1-1,TRBV2,CASRGETEAFF,TGTGCCAGCCGGGGCGAGACTGAAGCTTTCTTT